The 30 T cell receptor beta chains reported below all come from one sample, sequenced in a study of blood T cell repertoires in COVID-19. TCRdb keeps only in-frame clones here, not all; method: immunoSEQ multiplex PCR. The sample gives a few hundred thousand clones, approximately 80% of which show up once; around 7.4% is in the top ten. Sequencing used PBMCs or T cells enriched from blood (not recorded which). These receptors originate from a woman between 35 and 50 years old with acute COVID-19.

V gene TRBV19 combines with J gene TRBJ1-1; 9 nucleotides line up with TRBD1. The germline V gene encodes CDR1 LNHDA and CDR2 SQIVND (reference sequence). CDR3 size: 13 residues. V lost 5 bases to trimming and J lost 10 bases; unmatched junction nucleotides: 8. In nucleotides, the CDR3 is TGTGCCAGTAGTCAAGACAGGGGGGAGGTAGCTTTCTTT. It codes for CASSQDRGEVAFF.

CDR3 sequence reads: CASSLTSGGTSYEQYF. CDR3 nucleotides: TGCGCCAGCAGCTTGACTAGCGGGGGCACCTCCTACGAGCAGTACTTC. The chain recombines TRBV5-1 with TRBJ2-7; 11 bases line up with TRBD2. Germline CDR1 and CDR2: SGHRS and YFSETQ. J gave up 0 bases and V 1 base, and 3 bases lay outside the gene matches. The CDR3 contains 16 residues.

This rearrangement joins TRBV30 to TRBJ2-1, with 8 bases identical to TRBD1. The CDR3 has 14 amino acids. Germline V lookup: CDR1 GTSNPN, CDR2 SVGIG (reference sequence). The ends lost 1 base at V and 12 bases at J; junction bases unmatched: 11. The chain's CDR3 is CAWSGDRKTQGQFF. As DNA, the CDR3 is TGTGCCTGGAGTGGGGACAGGAAAACTCAGGGGCAGTTCTTC.

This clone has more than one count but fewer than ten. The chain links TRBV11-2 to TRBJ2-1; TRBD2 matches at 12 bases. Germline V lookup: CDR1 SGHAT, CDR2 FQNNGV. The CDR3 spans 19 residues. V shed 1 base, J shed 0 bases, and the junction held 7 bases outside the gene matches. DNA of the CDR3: TGTGCCAGCAGCTTAGGCAGACTAGCGGGGGCTAGCTCCTACAATGAGCAGTTCTTC. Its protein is CASSLGRLAGASSYNEQFF.

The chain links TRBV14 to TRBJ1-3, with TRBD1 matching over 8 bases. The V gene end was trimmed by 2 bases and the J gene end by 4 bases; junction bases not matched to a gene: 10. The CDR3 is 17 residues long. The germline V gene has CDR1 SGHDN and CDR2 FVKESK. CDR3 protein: CASSQYRGSGGGNTIYF. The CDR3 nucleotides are TGTGCCAGCAGCCAATACAGGGGGAGCGGAGGAGGAAACACCATATATTTT.

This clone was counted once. CDR3 DNA: TGTGCCAGCCTTAACCAACAGGGCCCCAATCAGCCCCAGCATTTT. It yields the protein CASLNQQGPNQPQHF. This sequence joins TRBV28 and TRBJ1-5; maybe TRBD1 (6 bases). V dropped 8 bases and J dropped 3 bases, with 17 bases sitting between them. The CDR3 totals 15 residues. The germline CDR1 and CDR2 sequences are MDHEN and SYDVKM.

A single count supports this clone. The chain's CDR3 is CSVANPTSTGELFF. Here the CDR3 DNA reads TGCAGCGTTGCCAATCCCACCAGCACCGGGGAGCTGTTTTTT. The chain employs TRBV29-1 and TRBJ2-2, with no clear D. The CDR3 runs to 14 residues. CDR1 SQVTM and CDR2 ANQGSEA come from the germline V gene. Trimming removed 4 bases from V and 4 bases from J, with 13 bases in between.

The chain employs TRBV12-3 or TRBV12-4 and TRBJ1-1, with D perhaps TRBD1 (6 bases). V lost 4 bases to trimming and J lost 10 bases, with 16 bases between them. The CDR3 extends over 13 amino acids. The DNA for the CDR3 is TGTGCCAGCAGTTCTAGTCGGCAGGGGATAGCTTTCTTT. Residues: CASSSSRQGIAFF.

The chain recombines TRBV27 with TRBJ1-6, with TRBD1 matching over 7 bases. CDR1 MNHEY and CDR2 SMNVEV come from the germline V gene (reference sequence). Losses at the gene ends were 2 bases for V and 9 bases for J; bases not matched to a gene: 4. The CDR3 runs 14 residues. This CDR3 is CASSLLQGSSPLHF. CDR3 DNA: TGTGCCAGCAGTTTACTACAGGGGTCTTCACCCCTCCACTTT.

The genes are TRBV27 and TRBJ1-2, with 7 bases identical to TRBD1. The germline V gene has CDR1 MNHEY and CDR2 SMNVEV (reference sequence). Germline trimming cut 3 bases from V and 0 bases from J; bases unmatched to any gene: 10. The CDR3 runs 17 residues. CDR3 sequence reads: CASSFLNPGTANYGYTF. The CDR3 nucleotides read TGTGCCAGCAGTTTCTTAAACCCCGGGACAGCTAACTATGGCTACACCTTC.

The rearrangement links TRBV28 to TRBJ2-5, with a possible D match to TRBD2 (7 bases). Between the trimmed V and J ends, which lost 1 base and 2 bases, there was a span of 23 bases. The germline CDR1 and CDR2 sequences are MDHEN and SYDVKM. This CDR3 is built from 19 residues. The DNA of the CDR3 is TGTGCCAGCAGTTTATCGGGCCTCGGGGGGCCGGGATTTCAAGAGACCCAGTACTTC. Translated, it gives CASSLSGLGGPGFQETQYF.

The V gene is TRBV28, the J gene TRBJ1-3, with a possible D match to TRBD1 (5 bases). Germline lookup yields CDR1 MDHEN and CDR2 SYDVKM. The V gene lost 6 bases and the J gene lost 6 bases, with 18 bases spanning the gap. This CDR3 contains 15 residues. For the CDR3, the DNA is TGTGCCAGCAGCCACGGGGGAAGAAGCTTAAACACCATATATTTT. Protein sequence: CASSHGGRSLNTIYF.

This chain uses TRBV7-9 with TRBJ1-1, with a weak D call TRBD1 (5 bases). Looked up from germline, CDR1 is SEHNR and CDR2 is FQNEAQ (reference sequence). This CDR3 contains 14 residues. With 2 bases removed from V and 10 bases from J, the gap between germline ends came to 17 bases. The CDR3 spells CASSLSLPGDGAFF. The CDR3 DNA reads TGTGCCAGCAGCTTAAGCCTCCCGGGGGACGGAGCTTTCTTT.

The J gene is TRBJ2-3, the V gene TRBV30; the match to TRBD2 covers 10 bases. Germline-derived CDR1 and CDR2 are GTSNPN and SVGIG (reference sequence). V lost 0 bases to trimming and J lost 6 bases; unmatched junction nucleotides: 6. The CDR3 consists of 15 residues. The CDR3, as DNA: TGTGCCTGGAGTGTACTAGCGGGACCCCGGGATACGCAGTATTTT. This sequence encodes CAWSVLAGPRDTQYF.

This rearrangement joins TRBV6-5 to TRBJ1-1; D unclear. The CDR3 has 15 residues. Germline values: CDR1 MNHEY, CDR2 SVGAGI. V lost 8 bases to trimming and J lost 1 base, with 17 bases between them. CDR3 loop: CASWTRRGRNTEAFF. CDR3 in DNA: TGTGCCAGCTGGACCAGGCGGGGTAGGAACACTGAAGCTTTCTTT.

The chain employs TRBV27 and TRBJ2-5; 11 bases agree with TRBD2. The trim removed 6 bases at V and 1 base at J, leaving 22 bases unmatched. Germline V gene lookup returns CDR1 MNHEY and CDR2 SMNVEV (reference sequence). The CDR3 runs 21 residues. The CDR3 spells CASRLRAQGLAVTGLQETQYF. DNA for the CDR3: TGTGCCAGCAGGCTCCGGGCGCAGGGACTAGCGGTAACCGGCCTCCAAGAGACCCAGTACTTC.

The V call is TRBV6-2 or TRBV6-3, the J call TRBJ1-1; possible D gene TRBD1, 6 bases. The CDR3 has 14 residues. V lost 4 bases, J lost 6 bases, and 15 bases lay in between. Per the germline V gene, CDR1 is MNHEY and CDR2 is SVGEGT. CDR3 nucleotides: TGTGCCAGCAGTTCCCTAACAGGGCTCCCTGAAGCTTTCTTT. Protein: CASSSLTGLPEAFF.

CDR3 sequence (DNA): TGTGCCAGTAGTATTAGCGGGGGGGCCTTCTATGAGCAGTTCTTC. Residues: CASSISGGAFYEQFF. The chain carries TRBV19 and TRBJ2-1, with TRBD2 identical over 11 bases. Unmatched junction bases numbered 6, after V lost 3 bases and J lost 8 bases. The CDR3 consists of 15 residues. CDR1 and CDR2 from the germline V gene are LNHDA and SQIVND (reference sequence).

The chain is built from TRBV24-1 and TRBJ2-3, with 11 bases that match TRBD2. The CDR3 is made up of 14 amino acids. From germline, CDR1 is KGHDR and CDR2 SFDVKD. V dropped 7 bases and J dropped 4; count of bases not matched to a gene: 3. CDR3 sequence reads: CATSTSGSPDTQYF. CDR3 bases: TGTGCCACCAGCACTAGCGGGAGTCCAGATACGCAGTATTTT.

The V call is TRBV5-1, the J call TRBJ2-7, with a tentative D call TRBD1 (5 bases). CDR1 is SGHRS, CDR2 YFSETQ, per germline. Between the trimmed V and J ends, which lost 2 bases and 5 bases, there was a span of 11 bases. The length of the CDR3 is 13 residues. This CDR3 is CASSLRGTDEQYF. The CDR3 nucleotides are TGCGCCAGCAGCTTAAGGGGAACTGACGAGCAGTACTTC.

The CDR3 is CASSWTGRQETQYF. CDR3 in DNA: TGTGCCAGCAGCTGGACAGGTCGACAAGAGACCCAGTACTTC. The chain joins TRBV11-2 to TRBJ2-5; 7 nucleotides line up with TRBD1. V dropped 4 bases and J dropped 2; count of bases not matched to a gene: 4. The CDR3 extends over 14 amino acids. The germline gives CDR1 SGHAT, CDR2 FQNNGV. Complete variable domain (other parts from reference TRBV11-2 and TRBJ2-5): EAGVAQSPRYKIIEKRQSVAFWCNPISGHATLYWYQQILGQGPKLLIQFQNNGVVDDSQLPKDRFSAERLKGVDSTLKIQPAKLEDSAVYLCASSWTGRQETQYFGPGTRLLVL.

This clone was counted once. As DNA, the CDR3 is TGCGCCAGCAGCTTCTTTACTTCGGACAGCCTAGGAGGCTATGGCTACACCTTC. Encoded protein: CASSFFTSDSLGGYGYTF. This sequence joins TRBV5-1 and TRBJ1-2; possibly TRBD1 for D (6 bases). Between the trimmed V and J ends, which lost 2 bases and 4 bases, there was a span of 24 bases. Germline V gene data show CDR1 as SGHRS and CDR2 as YFSETQ. CDR3 length: 18 amino acids.

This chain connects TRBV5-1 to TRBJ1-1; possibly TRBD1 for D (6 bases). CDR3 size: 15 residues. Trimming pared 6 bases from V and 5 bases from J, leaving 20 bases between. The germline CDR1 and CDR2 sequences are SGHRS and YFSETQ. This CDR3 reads CASTNLGGVGTEAFF. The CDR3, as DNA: TGCGCCAGCACTAATCTAGGGGGGGTTGGGACTGAAGCTTTCTTT. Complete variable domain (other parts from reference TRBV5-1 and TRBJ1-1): KAGVTQTPRYLIKTRGQQVTLSCSPISGHRSVSWYQQTPGQGLQFLFEYFSETQRNKGNFPGRFSGRQFSNSRSEMNVSTLELGDSALYLCASTNLGGVGTEAFFGQGTRLTVV.

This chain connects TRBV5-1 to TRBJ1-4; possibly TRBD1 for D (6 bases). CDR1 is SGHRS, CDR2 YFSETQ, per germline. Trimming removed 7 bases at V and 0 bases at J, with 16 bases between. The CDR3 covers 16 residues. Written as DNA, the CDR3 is TGCGCCAGCCGACCCGTTGAGGGGGCAACTAATGAAAAACTGTTTTTT. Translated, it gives CASRPVEGATNEKLFF.

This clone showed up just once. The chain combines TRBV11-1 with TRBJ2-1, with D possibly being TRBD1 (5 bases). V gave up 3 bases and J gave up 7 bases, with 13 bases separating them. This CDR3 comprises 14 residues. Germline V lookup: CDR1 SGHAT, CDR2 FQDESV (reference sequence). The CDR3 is CASSFSRGSNEQFF. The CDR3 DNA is TGTGCCAGCAGCTTCAGTAGGGGCTCAAATGAGCAGTTCTTC. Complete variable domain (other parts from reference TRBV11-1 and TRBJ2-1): EAEVAQSPRYKITEKSQAVAFWCDPISGHATLYWYRQILGQGPELLVQFQDESVVDDSQLPKDRFSAERLKGVDSTLKIQPAELGDSAMYLCASSFSRGSNEQFFGPGTRLTVL.

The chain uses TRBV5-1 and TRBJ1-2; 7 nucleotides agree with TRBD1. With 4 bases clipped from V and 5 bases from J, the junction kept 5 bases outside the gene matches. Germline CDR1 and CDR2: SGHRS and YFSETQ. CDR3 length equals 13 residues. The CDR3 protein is CASSAQGDYGYTF. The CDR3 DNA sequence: TGCGCCAGCAGCGCCCAGGGGGATTATGGCTACACCTTC.

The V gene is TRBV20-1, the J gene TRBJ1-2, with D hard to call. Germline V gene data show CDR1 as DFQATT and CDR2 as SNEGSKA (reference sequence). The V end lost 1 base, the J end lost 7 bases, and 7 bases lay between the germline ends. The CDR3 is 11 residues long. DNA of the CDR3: TGCAGTGCTAGAGCGGGTAGTGGCTACACCTTC. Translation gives CSARAGSGYTF.

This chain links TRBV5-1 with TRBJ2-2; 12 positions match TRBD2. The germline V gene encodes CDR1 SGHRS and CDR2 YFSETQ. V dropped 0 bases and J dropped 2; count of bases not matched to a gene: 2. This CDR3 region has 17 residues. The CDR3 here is CASSLGTSGVNTGELFF. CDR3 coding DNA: TGCGCCAGCAGCTTGGGGACTAGCGGGGTAAACACCGGGGAGCTGTTTTTT.

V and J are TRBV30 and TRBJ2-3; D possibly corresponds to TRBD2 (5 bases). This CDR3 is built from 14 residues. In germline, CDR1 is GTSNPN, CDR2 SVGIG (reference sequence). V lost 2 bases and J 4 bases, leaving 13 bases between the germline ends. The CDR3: CAWSKGPGADTQYF. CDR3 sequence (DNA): TGTGCCTGGAGTAAGGGCCCCGGGGCAGATACGCAGTATTTT.

The CDR3 sequence is CASSTQGTQPQHF. CDR3 coding DNA: TGTGCCAGTAGTACACAGGGGACGCAGCCCCAGCATTTT. The rearrangement uses TRBV19 and TRBJ1-5, with 7 bases lining up with TRBD1. V dropped 4 bases and J dropped 7; count of bases not matched to a gene: 4. The CDR3 is made up of 13 amino acids. Germline V gene lookup returns CDR1 LNHDA and CDR2 SQIVND (reference sequence).